Listed below are T cell receptor beta chains from one sample, sequenced in a study of beta chain features in type 1 diabetes. Clones were read by immunoSEQ multiplex PCR, and TCRdb kept only the in-frame ones, dropping some. The sample carries approximately 470,000 clones, approximately 28% recorded once. The sequencing sample was made of naive CD4+ T cells from blood. The receptors originated from a man younger than 35 in good health. Both conserved end residues are part of each CDR3. A D gene is named only where the DNA matches it firmly. A clone size is listed for some rows: how often the clone was seen (once, few, many), or a class if it is expanded.

>-|TRBJ2-7|TRBV30|few
TGTGCCTGGAGCTACATTAATGAGCAGTACTTC
CAWSYINEQYF
>-|TRBJ2-3|TRBV29-1|-
TGCAGCGCCGGTCCGGATACGCAGTATTTT
CSAGPDTQYF
>TRBD2|TRBJ2-5|TRBV5-1|few
TGCGCCAGCAGCTTAGGGATCAGGGAGGGGGAGACCCAGTACTTC
CASSLGIREGETQYF
>-|TRBJ2-1|TRBV9|few
TGTGCCAGCAGCGTAGTTACAGCCTACAATGAGCAGTTCTTC
CASSVVTAYNEQFF
>TRBD1|TRBJ2-5|TRBV7-2|-
TGTGCCAGCAGCTCACAGCCTTCCGGGACAGGGCTCGAGACCCAGTACTTC
CASSSQPSGTGLETQYF
>TRBD2|TRBJ2-1|TRBV6-6|-
TGTGCCAGCAGTACACGTAGCGGGGGGAATGAGCAGTTCTTC
CASSTRSGGNEQFF
>-|TRBJ2-7|TRBV15|-
TGTGCCACCAGCGGGCCGGTGGCGGGACAGAGTCCCTACGAGCAGTACTTC
CATSGPVAGQSPYEQYF
>-|TRBJ2-1|TRBV29-1|-
TGCAGCGTTGACATACCCCCATCCTACAATGAGCAGTTCTTC
CSVDIPPSYNEQFF
>-|TRBJ2-6|TRBV7-9|few
TGTGCCAGCAGCTTAGCGACGGGCTCTGGGGCCAACGTCCTGACTTTC
CASSLATGSGANVLTF
>-|TRBJ2-7|TRBV7-2|few
TGTGCCAGCAGCCCACCAGGGGTTATCTACGAGCAGTACTTC
CASSPPGVIYEQYF
>TRBD1|TRBJ1-2|TRBV25-1|-
TGTGCCAGCAGTGTCACAGGACAGGGCGCCAACTATGGCTACACCTTC
CASSVTGQGANYGYTF
>-|TRBJ2-7|TRBV18|-
TGTGCCAGCTCAGGGGACAACTACGAGCAGTACTTC
CASSGDNYEQYF
>TRBD2|TRBJ2-4|TRBV11-1|few
TGTGCCAGCAGCTTCGGGACTAGCGGGGGAGCCAAAAACATTCAGTACTTC
CASSFGTSGGAKNIQYF
>-|TRBJ2-5|TRBV2|-
TGTGCCAGCAGTGGAGGGGAGACCCAGTACTTC
CASSGGETQYF
>TRBD2|TRBJ2-7|TRBV27|-
TGTGCCAGCAGTGGGGTAGCGGGAGACATTGGCGAGCAGTACTTC
CASSGVAGDIGEQYF
>TRBD1|TRBJ2-1|TRBV7-2|-
TGTGCCAGCAGCTCCCCAAGACAGGGCGTCTCCTACAATGAGCAGTTCTTC
CASSSPRQGVSYNEQFF
>-|TRBJ2-1|TRBV9|-
TGTGCCAGCAGCGCACTGAGGGGACTTTACAATGAGCAGTTCTTC
CASSALRGLYNEQFF
>-|TRBJ2-7|TRBV7-2|few
TGTGCCAGCAGCGCCACTAGCTACGAGCAGTACTTC
CASSATSYEQYF
>TRBD1|TRBJ1-2|TRBV5-1|-
TGCGCCAGCAGCTTGGAAGGACAGGCTTCTGGCGGCTACACCTTC
CASSLEGQASGGYTF
>-|TRBJ2-3|TRBV7-2|-
TGTGCCAGCAGCTTAGGCCTGTCAGCGGAGCTCACAGATACGCAGTATTTT
CASSLGLSAELTDTQYF
>-|TRBJ2-7|TRBV7-2|-
TGTGCCAGCAGCTTAAGTGACGAGCAGTACTTC
CASSLSDEQYF
>-|TRBJ1-2|TRBV7-2|few
TGTGCCAGCAGCTTAGCTGGCAGGGACTCTGGCTACACCTTC
CASSLAGRDSGYTF
>TRBD1|TRBJ2-5|TRBV25-1|-
TGTGCCAGCAGTGAAGCAGGGGGCAGGTTGGAGACCCAGTACTTC
CASSEAGGRLETQYF
>TRBD1|TRBJ2-7|TRBV6-1|few
TGTGCCAGCAGCGCGGACAGGGGAGTGGGTGAGCAGTACTTC
CASSADRGVGEQYF
>-|TRBJ2-7|TRBV30|few
TGTGCCTGGAGATCCGGGAGATCCTACGAGCAGTACTTC
CAWRSGRSYEQYF
>-|TRBJ2-1|TRBV7-9|few
TGTGCCAGCAGCTTGCCGGAGGATGAGCAGTTCTTC
CASSLPEDEQFF
>TRBD1|TRBJ2-4|TRBV6-5|few
TGTGCCAGCAGTCCCGGGACAGGGGTGAACATTCAGTACTTC
CASSPGTGVNIQYF
>-|TRBJ1-5|TRBV30|-
TGTGCCTGGAGAACAGGGTCAAATCAGCCCCAGCATTTT
CAWRTGSNQPQHF
>TRBD2|TRBJ2-7|TRBV27|few
TGTGCCAGCAGTTTAGAGGGAGGGTACGAGCAGTACTTC
CASSLEGGYEQYF
>-|TRBJ1-4|TRBV18|-
TGTGCCAGCTCCCTACTTAACGGAGGAGCGATAGGAGACGAAAAACTGTTTTTT
CASSLLNGGAIGDEKLFF
>TRBD2|TRBJ2-5|TRBV5-1|few
TGCGCCAGCAGCTTGGCCGGGAGTAGCGGGGAGACCCAGTACTTC
CASSLAGSSGETQYF
>-|TRBJ2-5|TRBV18|few
TGTGCCAGCTCACCCGGAGGCCAAGAGACCCAGTACTTC
CASSPGGQETQYF
>-|TRBJ1-2|TRBV14|-
TGTGCCAGCAGCCATTCGCCAGGGACGGGTGGCTACACCTTC
CASSHSPGTGGYTF
>-|TRBJ2-7|TRBV4-2|few
TGTGCCAGCAGCCCGGACTACTCTGCCTACGAGCAGTACTTC
CASSPDYSAYEQYF
>-|TRBJ1-2|TRBV2|-
TGTGCCAGCAGTGACCCGCCCGGGGGGAGCTATGGCTACACCTTC
CASSDPPGGSYGYTF
>-|TRBJ2-3|TRBV28|few
TGTGCCAGCAGTTTCGCGCTAGGATTAAATACGCAGTATTTT
CASSFALGLNTQYF
>TRBD1|TRBJ1-3|TRBV15|-
TGTGCCACCAGCACCCTCGACAGGGCTGGAAACACCATATATTTT
CATSTLDRAGNTIYF
>-|TRBJ2-1|TRBV5-6|few
TGTGCCAGCAGCTTGGCGGCATACTCCAGGGACAATGAGCAGTTCTTC
CASSLAAYSRDNEQFF
>-|TRBJ2-1|TRBV7-7|-
TGTGCCAGCAGCTTAGGACTGTACAATGAGCAGTTCTTC
CASSLGLYNEQFF
>-|TRBJ2-5|TRBV6-6|few
TGTGCCAGCAGTTACGTGGGGACCCAGTACTTC
CASSYVGTQYF
>TRBD2|TRBJ2-1|TRBV29-1|-
TGCAGCTGGCGGAAAACTAGCGATTACAATGAGCAGTTCTTC
CSWRKTSDYNEQFF
>TRBD1|TRBJ2-1|TRBV30|few
TGTGCCTGGAGACCGACCCGGACAGGGCGGAACAATGAGCAGTTCTTC
CAWRPTRTGRNNEQFF
>-|TRBJ2-3|TRBV9|once
TGTGCCAGCAGCGTAGCTTCGTCAGATACGCAGTATTTT
CASSVASSDTQYF
>TRBD2|TRBJ2-7|TRBV18|-
TGTGCCAGCTCACCCGTTTTAGCGGGGAGCTCCTACGAGCAGTACTTC
CASSPVLAGSSYEQYF
>TRBD2|TRBJ2-3|TRBV9|-
TGTGCCAGCAGCGTTGCGGGAGCGCGCACAGATACGCAGTATTTT
CASSVAGARTDTQYF
>TRBD1|TRBJ2-7|TRBV5-4|-
TGTGCCAGCAGACCGGACAGGGGTACCCCCTACGAGCAGTACTTC
CASRPDRGTPYEQYF
>TRBD1|TRBJ2-7|TRBV18|few
TGTGCCAGCTCACCCGGGACAGGGGAGGACGAGCAGTACTTC
CASSPGTGEDEQYF
>-|TRBJ1-3|TRBV30|once
TGTGCCTGGAGTGCCCGGGTCGAGTCTGGAAACACCATATATTTT
CAWSARVESGNTIYF
>-|TRBJ1-1|TRBV30|few
TGTGCCTGGAGTCAGACAGGTTTCACTGAAGCTTTCTTT
CAWSQTGFTEAFF
>-|TRBJ1-1|TRBV20-1|-
TGCAGTGCTTGGGGCACTGAAGCTTTCTTT
CSAWGTEAFF
>-|TRBJ2-3|TRBV9|-
TGTGCCAGCAGCGTAGACCCAGGGAACACAGATACGCAGTATTTT
CASSVDPGNTDTQYF
>-|TRBJ2-1|TRBV18|few
TGTGCCAGCTCACACAGAGAAGCGGAGCAGTTCTTC
CASSHREAEQFF
>TRBD2|TRBJ2-1|TRBV7-8|-
TGTGCCAGCAGCCCGAGACTAGCGGGGGTCTCCTACAATGAGCAGTTCTTC
CASSPRLAGVSYNEQFF
>-|TRBJ2-5|TRBV5-6|few
TGTGCCAGCAGCTTGGAAAGGGGTCGGCCCCAAGAGACCCAGTACTTC
CASSLERGRPQETQYF